This is a list of T cell receptor beta chains from one sample in a study of T cells in Graves' hyperthyroidism and ophthalmopathy. In TCRdb, the multiplex PCR reads were re-called with MiXCR into one record per CDR3 protein. The table includes 660,000 or so distinct CDR3 sequences, 45% detected once. What was sequenced was peripheral blood or thyroid tissue (not recorded which). The receptor set was obtained from an adult man with Graves' disease, either hyperthyroidism or ophthalmopathy (not recorded which). Each CDR3 is given with its conserved first and last residue. D genes are given only for firm matches. A row's size may be missing; if present it is once, few, many or a size class.

J: TRBJ2-6; V: TRBV9; D: -; size: few; DNA: TGTGCCAGCAGCCAAGATGGTGCCAGGGCCAACGTCCTGACTTTC; CDR3: CASSQDGARANVLTF
J: TRBJ1-1; V: TRBV29-1; D: -; size: many; DNA: TGCAGCGTCGCCAAGGACGGAGCTTTCTTT; CDR3: CSVAKDGAFF
J: TRBJ1-2; V: TRBV4-1; D: -; size: -; DNA: TGCGCCAGCAGTGTTCCAGGGATACCTAACTATGGCTACACCTTC; CDR3: CASSVPGIPNYGYTF
J: TRBJ2-7; V: TRBV7-9; D: -; size: many; DNA: TGTGCCAGCAGCTCCAACTCCTACGAGCAGTACTTC; CDR3: CASSSNSYEQYF
J: TRBJ2-5; V: TRBV20-1; D: TRBD2; size: -; DNA: TGCAGTGCTATAGGTAGCGGGGGGAGAAAAGAGACCCAGTACTTC; CDR3: CSAIGSGGRKETQYF
J: TRBJ1-2; V: TRBV20-1; D: -; size: -; DNA: TGCAGTGCTCGAGGCCCGTCAGGGACTAACTATGGCTACACCTTC; CDR3: CSARGPSGTNYGYTF
J: TRBJ2-2; V: TRBV5-1; D: TRBD1; size: -; DNA: TGCGCCAGCAGCGTCGAGACAGGGCCCGGGGAGCTGTTTTTT; CDR3: CASSVETGPGELFF
J: TRBJ1-2; V: TRBV5-6; D: -; size: many; DNA: TGTGCCAGCAGCCGTACGGAAGGGCGTTACGATGGCTACACCTTC; CDR3: CASSRTEGRYDGYTF
J: TRBJ1-1; V: TRBV24-1; D: -; size: -; DNA: TGTGCCACCAGTGACGCCCATACTGAAGCTCTCTTT; CDR3: CATSDAHTEALF
J: TRBJ1-5; V: TRBV24-1; D: TRBD1; size: -; DNA: TGTGCCACCAGTGATCGCAGGGGGGATCAGCCCCAGCATTTT; CDR3: CATSDRRGDQPQHF
J: TRBJ1-6; V: TRBV28; D: TRBD1; size: -; DNA: TGTGCCAGCAGTTTAGGGACAGGGTCGGGACCCCTCCACTTT; CDR3: CASSLGTGSGPLHF
J: TRBJ2-7; V: TRBV5-1; D: TRBD2; size: -; DNA: TGCGCCAGCAGCTTCCAAAGCGGGGGAGCCTACGAGCAGTACTTC; CDR3: CASSFQSGGAYEQYF
J: TRBJ1-1; V: TRBV20-1; D: TRBD1; size: -; DNA: TGCAGTGCTAGTCATTGGACAGGCCCGGGCACTGAAGCTTTCTTT; CDR3: CSASHWTGPGTEAFF
J: TRBJ2-7; V: TRBV7-9; D: -; size: few; DNA: TGTGCCAGCAGCCCCAGGACTCAGGGGCGTTACGAGCAGTACTTC; CDR3: CASSPRTQGRYEQYF
J: TRBJ1-5; V: TRBV20-1; D: -; size: few; DNA: TGCAGTGCTAGAGAGGCAATAGATCAGCCCCAGCATTTT; CDR3: CSAREAIDQPQHF
J: TRBJ1-5; V: TRBV12-3/TRBV12-4; D: TRBD1; size: few; DNA: TGTGCCAGCAGCAACTACAGGGGAAAGCAGCCCCAGCATTTT; CDR3: CASSNYRGKQPQHF
J: TRBJ2-7; V: TRBV10-3; D: -; size: many; DNA: TGTGCCATCAGTGATACCGTGGAGGGGCCAGATTACGAGCAGTACTTC; CDR3: CAISDTVEGPDYEQYF
J: TRBJ1-1; V: TRBV7-2; D: -; size: many; DNA: TGTGCCAGCAGCTTAGTCATGACGACTGAAGCTTTCTTT; CDR3: CASSLVMTTEAFF
J: TRBJ2-5; V: TRBV5-4; D: -; size: -; DNA: TGTGCCAGCAGCTTGGAATTTTTGGAGACCCAGTACTTC; CDR3: CASSLEFLETQYF
J: TRBJ2-7; V: TRBV7-2; D: -; size: few; DNA: TGCGCCAGCAGCCCCCGACCGGGTTACGAGCAGTACTTC; CDR3: CASSPRPGYEQYF
J: TRBJ1-2; V: TRBV6-5; D: -; size: many; DNA: TGTGCCAGCAGTTACTCCGGCAGGGGTTCTTTGGGCTACACCTTC; CDR3: CASSYSGRGSLGYTF
J: TRBJ1-4; V: TRBV4-3; D: TRBD1; size: -; DNA: TGCGCCAGCAGCCACCCCGGGACAGGGGCCAACCGAAATGAAAAACTGTTTTTT; CDR3: CASSHPGTGANRNEKLFF
J: TRBJ1-5; V: TRBV15; D: TRBD1; size: many; DNA: TGTGCCACCAAACTAGCACAGGGGGAAGGCAATCAGCCCCAGCATTTT; CDR3: CATKLAQGEGNQPQHF
J: TRBJ1-5; V: TRBV9; D: TRBD1; size: -; DNA: TGTGCCAGCAGTAAGACAGGGAATGGCCAGCCCCAGCATTTT; CDR3: CASSKTGNGQPQHF
J: TRBJ2-5; V: TRBV20-1; D: TRBD2; size: -; DNA: TGCAGTGCTAGAGACGGTCGGACTAGTGTGGAGACCCAGTACTTC; CDR3: CSARDGRTSVETQYF
J: TRBJ1-6; V: TRBV2; D: -; size: many; DNA: TGTGCCAGCAGTGAAGAGGGACTCAGGGGCTCACCCCTCCACTTT; CDR3: CASSEEGLRGSPLHF
J: TRBJ1-2; V: TRBV4-1; D: TRBD1; size: -; DNA: TGCGCCAGCAGCCAAGGGACAGGGGGCAGATACACCTTC; CDR3: CASSQGTGGRYTF
J: TRBJ1-2; V: TRBV25-1; D: -; size: -; DNA: TGTGCCAGCAGCAACCTAAACAGATATGGCTACACCTTC; CDR3: CASSNLNRYGYTF
J: TRBJ2-2; V: TRBV20-1; D: -; size: -; DNA: TGCAGTGCTAGACTTCGAACGGGAGTGGGTACCGGGGAGCTGTTTTTT; CDR3: CSARLRTGVGTGELFF
J: TRBJ2-7; V: TRBV9; D: TRBD1; size: few; DNA: TGTGCCAGCAGCCCGGACAGGGATCCGCGCTCGGCCTACGAGCAGTACTTC; CDR3: CASSPDRDPRSAYEQYF
J: TRBJ1-4; V: TRBV5-1; D: TRBD1; size: -; DNA: TGCGCCAGCAGCCAAGATCAGGACAGGGGAACTGAAAAACTGTTTTTT; CDR3: CASSQDQDRGTEKLFF
J: TRBJ1-1; V: TRBV10-3; D: -; size: -; DNA: TGTGCCATCGCATCTGCGGGGGTGGGAGCTTTCTTT; CDR3: CAIASAGVGAFF
J: TRBJ2-7; V: TRBV7-6; D: TRBD1; size: -; DNA: TGTGCCAGCAGCTTATCCGGGACAGTCGAGCAGTACTTC; CDR3: CASSLSGTVEQYF
J: TRBJ1-2; V: TRBV5-1; D: -; size: few; DNA: TGCGCCAGCAGCTTGGGCGACAGGAGCTCTGGCTACACCTTC; CDR3: CASSLGDRSSGYTF
J: TRBJ1-5; V: TRBV12-3/TRBV12-4; D: -; size: few; DNA: TGTGCCAGCAGTTTGGGAAGCCTTAGCAATCAGCCCCAGCATTTT; CDR3: CASSLGSLSNQPQHF
J: TRBJ2-2; V: TRBV15; D: TRBD2; size: -; DNA: TGTGCCACCAGCAGAGATTTGGGGAGCGGGAATTCCGGGGAGCTGTTTTTT; CDR3: CATSRDLGSGNSGELFF
J: TRBJ1-1; V: TRBV20-1; D: -; size: many; DNA: TGCAGTGCTAGAGATTTTCGGATGAACACTGAAGCTTTCTTT; CDR3: CSARDFRMNTEAFF
J: TRBJ1-6; V: TRBV7-2; D: -; size: -; DNA: TGTGCCAGCAGCTCCCGTCCAGGGGCAAATTCACCCCTCCACTTT; CDR3: CASSSRPGANSPLHF
J: TRBJ2-7; V: TRBV7-2; D: -; size: many; DNA: TGTGCCAGCAGCTTAGGCGGAGTAGCCTACGAGCAGTACTTC; CDR3: CASSLGGVAYEQYF
J: TRBJ1-2; V: TRBV29-1; D: -; size: few; DNA: TGCAGCGTTGAAACCGGGAGAGGGCTTTCTGGCTACACCTTC; CDR3: CSVETGRGLSGYTF
J: TRBJ1-4; V: TRBV2; D: TRBD1; size: -; DNA: TGTGCCAGCAAACCCGGGACAGCTAATGAAAAACTGTTTTTT; CDR3: CASKPGTANEKLFF
J: TRBJ2-7; V: TRBV12-3/TRBV12-4; D: TRBD1; size: -; DNA: TGTGCCAGCAGTAACAGGGGGCGTTCCTACGAGCAGTACTTC; CDR3: CASSNRGRSYEQYF
J: TRBJ1-1; V: TRBV2; D: -; size: many; DNA: TGTGCCAGCTCCGAGCTTGAAGCTTTCTTT; CDR3: CASSELEAFF
J: TRBJ1-1; V: TRBV12-3/TRBV12-4; D: -; size: many; DNA: TGTGCCAGCAGTTTACAGGGGTTCACTGAAGCTTTCTTT; CDR3: CASSLQGFTEAFF
J: TRBJ1-1; V: TRBV19; D: TRBD1; size: -; DNA: TGTGCTAGAGAGGACAGGGCAAGCGATGAAGCTTTCTTT; CDR3: CAREDRASDEAFF
J: TRBJ1-4; V: TRBV20-1; D: -; size: -; DNA: TGCAGTGCTCAGCGGACGGGGGGAGAGGAAAAACTGTTTTTT; CDR3: CSAQRTGGEEKLFF
J: TRBJ2-5; V: TRBV29-1; D: -; size: -; DNA: TGCAGCGTTCGGGCCGATGGAGGGTCAGAGACCCAGTACTTC; CDR3: CSVRADGGSETQYF
J: TRBJ2-7; V: TRBV29-1; D: TRBD1; size: few; DNA: TGCAGCGTTGAAGATTCAAGGGGGCCCAGCGAGCAGTACTTC; CDR3: CSVEDSRGPSEQYF
J: TRBJ1-4; V: TRBV7-2; D: -; size: -; DNA: TGTGCCAGCAGCTTAGTTCCGGGGGGGGTTGAAAAACTGTTTTTT; CDR3: CASSLVPGGVEKLFF
J: TRBJ1-1; V: TRBV5-1; D: TRBD1; size: -; DNA: TGTGCCAGCTCACCATCCTCCAGGGGGGACACTGAAGCTTTCTTT; CDR3: CASSPSSRGDTEAFF
J: TRBJ1-6; V: TRBV20-1; D: -; size: few; DNA: TGCAGTGCCCTGGACGGGGCCGGTTCACCCCTCCACTTT; CDR3: CSALDGAGSPLHF
J: TRBJ2-6; V: TRBV20-1; D: TRBD1; size: few; DNA: TGCAGTGCTAGCGGCGGCGGGACAGGGTCTGGGGCCAACGTCCTGACTTTC; CDR3: CSASGGGTGSGANVLTF
J: TRBJ2-7; V: TRBV2; D: -; size: few; DNA: TGTGCCAGCAGTTTCCAGGGGTCCTACGAGCAGTACTTC; CDR3: CASSFQGSYEQYF
J: TRBJ1-6; V: TRBV10-2; D: TRBD1; size: -; DNA: TGCGCCAGCAGTGTCTACAGGGGCAATCAGCCCCTCCACTTT; CDR3: CASSVYRGNQPLHF
J: TRBJ1-1; V: TRBV7-3; D: -; size: -; DNA: TGTGCCAGCAGCTTAATGGGCTCGGACACTGAAGCTTTCTTT; CDR3: CASSLMGSDTEAFF
J: TRBJ2-6; V: TRBV5-1; D: TRBD1; size: -; DNA: TGCGCCAGCAGCTTGGGGACAGGGGGCAACGTCCTGACTTTC; CDR3: CASSLGTGGNVLTF
J: TRBJ1-3; V: TRBV7-8; D: -; size: many; DNA: TGTGCCAGCAGCTTAGCGCGGACGCCCTCTGGAAACACCATATATTTT; CDR3: CASSLARTPSGNTIYF